The 32 T cell receptor beta chains in this list originate from one sample, sequenced in a study of T cell responses to AZD1222 COVID-19 vaccine. Profiling relied on immunoSEQ multiplex PCR, and the TCRdb table lists in-frame clones only, not all of them. The table lists 160,000 or so clones, 85% to 95% of them singletons. The sequencing used peripheral blood, collected on day 0 of AZD1222 vaccination. The receptors stem from an adult in good health.

The chain carries TRBV30 and TRBJ2-7; TRBD2 matches at 7 bases. This CDR3 contains 11 residues. CDR1 is GTSNPN and CDR2 is SVGIG in the germline V gene (reference sequence). The CDR3 protein is CAGAGSYEQYF. DNA of the CDR3: TGTGCGGGAGCGGGGTCCTACGAGCAGTACTTC.

In its sample, this clone was seen a few times. This chain uses TRBV18 with TRBJ2-1; 14 bases line up with TRBD2. J gave up 10 bases and V 0 bases, and 2 bases lay outside the gene matches. This CDR3 is built from 15 residues. Germline-derived CDR1 and CDR2 are KGHSH and LQKENI. CDR3 sequence: CASSPPRTSGGEQFF. CDR3 DNA: TGTGCCAGCTCACCACCGCGGACTAGCGGGGGGGAGCAGTTCTTC.

J is TRBJ2-1 and V is TRBV25-1; D not resolved. The CDR3 is 14 residues long. V gave up 7 bases and J gave up 6 bases, with 16 bases separating them. Germline V CDR1 and CDR2: MGHDK, SYGVNS. CDR3 coding DNA: TGTGCCAGCACCCCATTGGAGCGCGCCAATGAGCAGTTCTTC. This sequence encodes CASTPLERANEQFF.

The rearrangement joins TRBV12-5 to TRBJ2-7, with 8 positions matching TRBD2. After removal of 5 bases from V and 4 bases from J, the junction contained 13 bases not matched to a gene. The CDR3 length is 16 residues. CDR1 is LGHNT, CDR2 FRNRAP, per germline. CDR3 loop: CASGGPPSGSLYEQYF. The CDR3, as DNA: TGTGCTAGTGGTGGCCCCCCGAGCGGGAGCTTGTACGAGCAGTACTTC.

J is TRBJ2-1 and V is TRBV27, with D perhaps TRBD2 (6 bases). Germline values: CDR1 MNHEY, CDR2 SMNVEV (reference sequence). The length of the CDR3 is 13 residues. Trimming took 0 bases from V and 10 from J, leaving 10 bases between them. CDR3 bases: TGTGCCAGCAGTTTATCTGGGACTCCAGAGCAGTTCTTC. It translates to CASSLSGTPEQFF.

The gene calls are TRBV5-1 and TRBJ1-1, with D tentatively TRBD1 (5 bases). V shed 6 bases and J shed 2 bases, with 11 bases lying between them. Germline values: CDR1 SGHRS, CDR2 YFSETQ. This CDR3 contains 13 residues. The CDR3: CASTSGINTEAFF. The CDR3 DNA reads TGCGCCAGCACGTCAGGGATCAACACTGAAGCTTTCTTT.

The genes are TRBV7-9 and TRBJ1-5; possible D gene TRBD1, 5 bases. The CDR3 length is 15 residues. V gave up 5 bases and J gave up 0 bases, with 11 bases separating them. Per germline, CDR1 SEHNR and CDR2 FQNEAQ (reference sequence). The CDR3 sequence is CASSQIGDSNQPQHF. In nucleotides, the CDR3 is TGTGCCAGCAGCCAGATAGGGGATAGCAATCAGCCCCAGCATTTT. Together with reference TRBV7-9 and TRBJ1-5, the CDR3 gives the full variable domain: DTGVSQNPRHKITKRGQNVTFRCDPISEHNRLYWYRQTLGQGPEFLTYFQNEAQLEKSRLLSDRFSAERPKGSFSTLEIQRTEQGDSAMYLCASSQIGDSNQPQHFGDGTRLSIL.

V usage is TRBV7-8 and J usage is TRBJ2-2; D is uncertain. CDR3 length: 13 residues. Germline V gene lookup returns CDR1 SGHVS and CDR2 FQNEAQ. V dropped 4 bases and J dropped 8 bases, with 11 bases sitting between them. The CDR3 DNA reads TGTGCCAGCAGCTCCCAAGTAAGGGGGGAGCTGTTTTTT. It is translated as CASSSQVRGELFF.

This clone was picked up one time. V is TRBV6-5 and J is TRBJ1-1, with D possibly TRBD1 on 5 matching bases. The CDR3 loop spans 14 amino acids. Germline assignment: CDR1 MNHEY and CDR2 SVGAGI. The ends were cut back, 2 bases at V and 2 bases at J, with 9 bases in the middle. The CDR3 bases are TGTGCCAGCAGTTACAGGGGTTCTAACACTGAAGCTTTCTTT. Translated, it gives CASSYRGSNTEAFF.

The chain combines TRBV4-2 with TRBJ1-1; 10 positions match TRBD1. Unmatched junction bases numbered 4, after V lost 1 base and J lost 5 bases. The CDR3 loop spans 15 amino acids. Germline lookup yields CDR1 LGHNA and CDR2 YNFKEQ. CDR3 coding DNA: TGTGCCAGCAGCCAAGTCCGGACAGGGGGAACTGAAGCTTTCTTT. It is translated as CASSQVRTGGTEAFF.

The chain recombines TRBV5-1 with TRBJ1-1, with 10 bases fitting TRBD1. CDR3 size: 18 residues. Germline lookup yields CDR1 SGHRS and CDR2 YFSETQ. Trimming removed 1 base from V and 3 bases from J; junction bases left unmatched: 12. The CDR3 DNA sequence: TGCGCCAGCAGCTTGCCGGGACAGGGGAATTATTTTGACACTGAAGCTTTCTTT. Amino acid sequence: CASSLPGQGNYFDTEAFF. Full variable domain (outside the CDR3, taken from reference TRBV5-1 and TRBJ1-1): KAGVTQTPRYLIKTRGQQVTLSCSPISGHRSVSWYQQTPGQGLQFLFEYFSETQRNKGNFPGRFSGRQFSNSRSEMNVSTLELGDSALYLCASSLPGQGNYFDTEAFFGQGTRLTVV.

The chain employs TRBV20-1 and TRBJ2-7; D unclear. The CDR3 runs to 11 residues. Germline lookup yields CDR1 DFQATT and CDR2 SNEGSKA (reference sequence). V was pared by 0 bases and J by 6 bases, with 6 bases between. The CDR3 coding sequence is TGCAGTGCTAGAGAAATCGGCGAGCAGTACTTC. Translating it yields CSAREIGEQYF.

V and J are TRBV15 and TRBJ2-1; no clear D. V was shortened by 1 base and J by 4 bases, with 2 bases between the two germline ends. This CDR3 contains 12 residues. The germline V gene has CDR1 LNHNV and CDR2 YYDKDF (reference sequence). CDR3 DNA sequence: TGTGCCACCAGCAGAGCGTACAATGAGCAGTTCTTC. This gives the protein CATSRAYNEQFF.

The chain has TRBV6-5 and TRBJ1-2; 7 nucleotides align to TRBD1. Germline V CDR1 and CDR2: MNHEY, SVGAGI. V trimming: 5 bases; J trimming: 3 bases; junction bases outside the gene matches: 6. The length of the CDR3 is 14 residues. In DNA, the CDR3 is TGTGCCAGCAGTCACCGGACAGGCGACTATGGCTACACCTTC. Its translation is CASSHRTGDYGYTF.

The V gene is TRBV2, the J gene TRBJ2-7; 11 nucleotides align to TRBD2. Per the germline V gene, CDR1 is SNHLY and CDR2 is FYNNEI. The CDR3 runs 17 residues. J was trimmed by 1 base and V by 10 bases; bases with no gene match: 15. This CDR3 reads CATRRGVTSGRSYEQYF. The CDR3 bases are TGTGCCACCCGACGGGGTGTAACTAGCGGGAGATCCTACGAGCAGTACTTC.

This sequence joins TRBV15 and TRBJ2-7; D may match TRBD1 or TRBD2 (6 bases each). The ends were cut back, 0 bases at V and 0 bases at J, with 24 bases in the middle. CDR1 LNHNV and CDR2 YYDKDF come from the germline V gene (reference sequence). The CDR3 is 20 amino acids. The CDR3, as DNA: TGTGCCACCAGCAGAGATAGGGGGGCAGGGGTTAGCCGCTTCTCCTACGAGCAGTACTTC. It translates to CATSRDRGAGVSRFSYEQYF.

The chain uses TRBV12-3 or TRBV12-4 and TRBJ1-2, with a possible D match to TRBD1 (6 bases). V was clipped by 5 bases and J by 5 bases, with 12 bases between them. The CDR3 extends over 13 amino acids. In DNA, the CDR3 is TGTGCCAGCAGTCAAGGGACAAAGTATGGCTACACCTTC. This codes for CASSQGTKYGYTF.

V gene TRBV6-5 combines with J gene TRBJ2-1; D perhaps matches TRBD2 (6 bases). V shed 6 bases and J shed 6 bases, with 18 bases lying between them. Germline V CDR1 and CDR2: MNHEY, SVGAGI. The CDR3 contains 15 residues. The CDR3 here is CASSTLGSGGNEQFF. CDR3 nucleotides: TGTGCCAGCAGCACCTTGGGTAGCGGAGGCAATGAGCAGTTCTTC.

V is TRBV6-4 and J is TRBJ1-2, with a weak D call TRBD1 (6 bases). The germline V gene has CDR1 MRHNA and CDR2 SNTAGT. V lost 7 bases and J lost 5, with 20 bases in between. This CDR3 spans 15 amino acids. Here the CDR3 reads CASMAEAGAGYGYTF. The CDR3 coding sequence is TGTGCCAGCATGGCTGAAGCAGGGGCGGGGTATGGCTACACCTTC.

The chain carries TRBV3-1 (or the pseudogene TRBV3-2) and TRBJ1-1; no definite D call. The CDR3 loop spans 11 amino acids. From germline, CDR1 is LGHDT and CDR2 YNNKEL (reference sequence). Trimming removed 2 bases at V and 7 bases at J, with 5 bases between. The CDR3 DNA sequence: TGTGCCAGCAGCCAAAGGTATGAAGCTTTCTTT. Protein product: CASSQRYEAFF.

In its sample, this clone was seen once. This chain connects TRBV5-1 to TRBJ2-7; 7 bases map to TRBD2. This CDR3 is built from 15 residues. Unmatched junction bases numbered 13, after V lost 4 bases and J lost 6 bases. The germline CDR1 and CDR2 sequences are SGHRS and YFSETQ. The CDR3 loop reads CASSTGDYFSAEQYF. As DNA, the CDR3 is TGCGCCAGCAGCACGGGGGACTACTTTTCGGCCGAGCAGTACTTC.

The genes are TRBV24-1 and TRBJ2-2; tentatively, D is TRBD2 (6 bases). Looked up from germline, CDR1 is KGHDR and CDR2 is SFDVKD. The length of the CDR3 is 15 residues. V lost 4 bases, J lost 7 bases, and 15 bases lay in between. As DNA, the CDR3 is TGTGCCACCAGTGACCGGGACTCCTCGAACGGGGAGCTGTTTTTT. Translated: CATSDRDSSNGELFF.

This clone has a handful of counts. The chain uses TRBV2 and TRBJ1-5; D is undetermined. CDR1 and CDR2 from the germline V gene are SNHLY and FYNNEI. This CDR3 spans 15 amino acids. V was shortened by 4 bases and J by 0 bases, with 10 bases between the two germline ends. Here the CDR3 reads CASSGEDHSNQPQHF. The CDR3 bases are TGTGCCAGCAGTGGGGAGGACCATAGCAATCAGCCCCAGCATTTT.

The chain couples TRBV3-1 (or the pseudogene TRBV3-2) to TRBJ1-3; D perhaps matches TRBD1 (5 bases). Trimming removed 1 base from V and 4 bases from J, with 11 bases in between. The CDR3 length is 15 residues. Germline values: CDR1 LGHDT, CDR2 YNNKEL (reference sequence). The CDR3 nucleotides are TGTGCCAGCAGCCAAGGGGGGACGGAAGGAAACACCATATATTTT. Its protein product is CASSQGGTEGNTIYF.

The rearrangement links TRBV19 to TRBJ2-1; TRBD1 is a possible D gene (6 bases). Germline values: CDR1 LNHDA, CDR2 SQIVND (reference sequence). Trimming stripped 7 bases from V and 5 bases from J, with 12 bases between. The length of the CDR3 is 13 residues. CDR3 sequence: CASTQGLNNEQFF. CDR3 DNA: TGTGCCAGTACGCAGGGGCTCAACAATGAGCAGTTCTTC.

The chain carries TRBV6-4 and TRBJ1-5; no firm D call. Trimming took 4 bases from V and 4 from J, leaving 8 bases between them. CDR1 is MRHNA, CDR2 SNTAGT, per germline. The CDR3 is 13 amino acids. CDR3 coding DNA: TGTGCCAGCAGTGCGACGGAGAATCAGCCCCAGCATTTT. Encoded protein: CASSATENQPQHF.

The chain uses TRBV7-2 and TRBJ2-1, with 13 bases aligning to TRBD2. V dropped 5 bases and J dropped 8; count of bases not matched to a gene: 6. The CDR3 is 15 residues long. Germline values: CDR1 SGHTA, CDR2 FQGNSA. The chain's CDR3 is CASSEGLAGTYEQFF. Here the CDR3 DNA reads TGTGCCAGCAGCGAGGGACTAGCGGGAACTTATGAGCAGTTCTTC.

The chain joins TRBV4-1 to TRBJ2-1; TRBD2 matches at 12 bases. V lost 2 bases to trimming and J lost 0 bases; unmatched junction nucleotides: 8. The CDR3 is 19 amino acids. Germline V gene data show CDR1 as MGHRA and CDR2 as YSYEKL. CDR3 nucleotide sequence: TGCGCCAGCAGCCAACAACTAGCGGGAGGCCTCAGCTCCTACAATGAGCAGTTCTTC. It encodes CASSQQLAGGLSSYNEQFF.

The chain has TRBV5-6 and TRBJ1-4, with TRBD1 identical over 7 bases. The germline V gene encodes CDR1 SGHDT and CDR2 YYEEEE. V trimming: 0 bases; J trimming: 3 bases; junction bases outside the gene matches: 8. CDR3 length: 17 amino acids. The CDR3 DNA reads TGTGCCAGCAGCTTGGCCCGACAGGGCGGGCCTAATGAAAAACTGTTTTTT. It codes for CASSLARQGGPNEKLFF.

This clone was counted a single time. The genes are TRBV5-6 and TRBJ1-2, with D unclear. The V and J ends lost 0 bases and 7 bases respectively, with 10 bases between them. This CDR3 comprises 13 residues. Germline assignment: CDR1 SGHDT and CDR2 YYEEEE. The CDR3 reads CASSLGGPSGYTF. DNA of the CDR3: TGTGCCAGCAGCTTGGGAGGGCCCAGTGGCTACACCTTC.

V usage is TRBV5-1 and J usage is TRBJ2-3; D may be TRBD1 (6 bases). V was shortened by 3 bases and J by 0 bases, with 8 bases between the two germline ends. The length of the CDR3 is 14 residues. Germline V gene data show CDR1 as SGHRS and CDR2 as YFSETQ. CDR3 DNA: TGCGCCAGCAGCTGGACAGCGAGCACAGATACGCAGTATTTT. Translated: CASSWTASTDTQYF.

This sequence joins TRBV10-3 and TRBJ2-2, with 8 nucleotides matching TRBD2. Germline CDR1 is ENHRY and CDR2 is SYGVKD. The trim removed 3 bases at V and 4 bases at J, leaving 4 bases unmatched. The CDR3 covers 15 residues. The CDR3 here is CAISDLAGGTGELFF. CDR3 DNA sequence: TGTGCCATCAGTGATCTTGCGGGAGGCACCGGGGAGCTGTTTTTT.